The rows below give T cell receptor beta chains drawn from one sample of a study of response to subunit inactivated influenza vaccine. TCRdb re-called the RT-PCR reads through MiXCR, storing one row per CDR3 protein. The sample contains approximately 480,000 distinct CDR3 sequences, roughly 11% of which appear only once. Here the sequenced sample was PBMCs from blood, taken roughly 45 days after vaccination. Receptors originate from a man in his forties or fifties who received an inactivated influenza vaccine. CDR3s include the opening cysteine and the closing phenylalanine or tryptophan. D genes are given only for firm matches. Size is stated for part of the rows, as once, few or many counts, or as a class when the clone is expanded.

D,V,J,size,DNA,CDR3
.,TRBV20-1,TRBJ2-5,many,TGCAGTGCTAGGGGGTCGATTTCCCAGTACTTC,CSARGSISQYF
.,TRBV28,TRBJ2-1,few,TGTGCCAGCAGTTTCCCCCCTTTAGGTGAGCAGTTCTTC,CASSFPPLGEQFF
.,TRBV20-1,TRBJ2-7,few,TGCAGTGCTGCTTTTGGGGGGGCTCTTGCCTACGAGCAGTACTTC,CSAAFGGALAYEQYF
.,TRBV4-3,TRBJ2-2,few,TGCGCCAGCAGCCAAGAGATACGGGCCAACACCGGGGAGCTGTTTTTT,CASSQEIRANTGELFF
.,TRBV20-1,TRBJ2-5,.,TGCAGTGCCTCGAGGGGGGCGGTGGGTGAGACCCAGTACTTC,CSASRGAVGETQYF
.,TRBV7-2,TRBJ2-7,few,TGTGCCAGCAGCTTAGCCAGGGTCAACGAGCAGTACTTC,CASSLARVNEQYF
TRBD1,TRBV10-1,TRBJ2-3,.,TGCGCCAGCAGCCAGGGACAGAAAACAGATACGCAGTATTTT,CASSQGQKTDTQYF
TRBD1,TRBV5-4,TRBJ1-2,.,TGTGCCAGCAGCCTGAGAGGGGGCGCGGGTGGCTACACCTTC,CASSLRGGAGGYTF
TRBD1,TRBV7-2,TRBJ2-4,many,TGTGCCAGCAGCTTAGCTGGACAGGGGGTGGGGAACATTCAGTACTTC,CASSLAGQGVGNIQYF
TRBD2,TRBV20-1,TRBJ2-7,.,TGCAGTGCTATACGGACTAGCGGGGGGGTTAACGCCTACGAGCAGTACTTC,CSAIRTSGGVNAYEQYF
.,TRBV6-2/TRBV6-3,TRBJ2-1,.,TGTGCCAGCACCTCATTTGGGGTCCGCTCCTACAATGAGCAGTTCTTC,CASTSFGVRSYNEQFF
.,TRBV4-3,TRBJ2-7,.,TGCGCCAGCAGCCAAGATACGCGGAGCTCCTACGAGCAGTACTTC,CASSQDTRSSYEQYF
TRBD1,TRBV7-2,TRBJ2-7,.,TGTGCCAGCAGCTCGCGACAGGGGCTAGGCGAGCAGTACTTC,CASSSRQGLGEQYF
.,TRBV20-1,TRBJ2-5,.,TGCAGTGCTAGTGGCAGGGTTTCCCAAGAGACCCAGTACTTC,CSASGRVSQETQYF
.,TRBV27,TRBJ2-2,few,TGTGCCAGCAGTTTACCTGGCCATATAAACACCGGGGAGCTGTTTTTT,CASSLPGHINTGELFF
TRBD1,TRBV12-3/TRBV12-4,TRBJ2-1,.,TGTGCCAGCAGGCCCCAGGACAGGATAAATGAGCAGTTCTTC,CASRPQDRINEQFF
.,TRBV7-2,TRBJ2-5,many,TGTGCCAGCAGCCAACGACCACAAGAGACCCAGTACTTC,CASSQRPQETQYF
.,TRBV29-1,TRBJ2-5,.,TGCAGCGTTTTGGGCAGCCGGGAGACCCAGTACTTC,CSVLGSRETQYF
TRBD1,TRBV12-3/TRBV12-4,TRBJ1-6,many,TGTGCCAGCAGTCTTGAGACAGGGGGCAGATCACCCCTCCACTTT,CASSLETGGRSPLHF
.,TRBV20-1,TRBJ1-1,.,TGCAGTGCTAGAGATTGGCAGAAACCCTTGGGCACTGAAGCTTTCTTT,CSARDWQKPLGTEAFF
.,TRBV25-1,TRBJ2-7,.,TGTGCCAGCAGGTCCAATCTTTACTACGAGCAGTACTTC,CASRSNLYYEQYF
TRBD1,TRBV20-1,TRBJ2-2,many,TGCAGTGCTAGAGCCCTCAGGGGGCCCGGGGAGCTGTTTTTT,CSARALRGPGELFF
.,TRBV5-1,TRBJ1-1,.,TGCGCCAGCAGAAACCAGGCGGGTAGGGTGAACACTGAAGCTTTCTTT,CASRNQAGRVNTEAFF
TRBD1,TRBV18,TRBJ1-5,.,TGTGCCAGCTCACGACAGGGGACGAGCAATCAGCCCCAGCATTTT,CASSRQGTSNQPQHF
TRBD1,TRBV4-2,TRBJ2-1,.,TGTGCCAGCAGCCAAGAAGGGACAGGGGTCTACAATGAGCAGTTCTTC,CASSQEGTGVYNEQFF
TRBD1,TRBV20-1,TRBJ2-7,.,TGCAGTGCCAGCGACAGGGGAACCTACGAGCAGTACTTC,CSASDRGTYEQYF
TRBD1,TRBV4-3,TRBJ1-6,few,TGCGCCAGCAGCCATGGACAGGGAAGTTCACCCCTCCACTTT,CASSHGQGSSPLHF
TRBD1,TRBV20-1,TRBJ2-1,few,TGCAGTGCTAGATCAAATGTGCAGGGGGTGGCGGCCTACAATGAGCAGTTCTTC,CSARSNVQGVAAYNEQFF
.,TRBV7-2,TRBJ2-2,many,TGTGCCAGCAGCTTAGCGCCGACGAGGGCCGGGGAGCTGTTTTTT,CASSLAPTRAGELFF
TRBD1,TRBV19,TRBJ2-3,.,TGTGCCAGTAGTCAGGGACAGCTATACACAGATACGCAGTATTTT,CASSQGQLYTDTQYF
TRBD2,TRBV7-6,TRBJ2-5,few,TGTGCCAGCAGCTTAGAGTCGGGAGGGTTGGGGACCCAGTACTTC,CASSLESGGLGTQYF
.,TRBV6-1,TRBJ2-7,.,TGTGCCAGCAGCCCAAACCTAGGAGTTTGGTACGAGCAGTACTTC,CASSPNLGVWYEQYF
.,TRBV12-3/TRBV12-4,TRBJ1-1,many,TGTGCCAGCAACTTGTTGAATAACCCTGAAGCTTTCTTT,CASNLLNNPEAFF
.,TRBV9,TRBJ1-6,.,TGTGCCAGCAGCGTAGCTCACAACAATTCACCCCTCCACTTT,CASSVAHNNSPLHF
.,TRBV2,TRBJ1-1,.,TGTGCCAGCACGAACGCTCCCCTGAACACTGAAGCTTTCTTT,CASTNAPLNTEAFF
.,TRBV6-2/TRBV6-3,TRBJ2-2,few,TGTGCCAGCAGCTACATCAGGCGGCAGGGTCCCGGGGAGCTGTTTTTT,CASSYIRRQGPGELFF
.,TRBV5-5,TRBJ1-4,few,TGTGCCAGCAGTCCCGTCGGAGGGCGTAATGAAAAACTGTTTTTT,CASSPVGGRNEKLFF
.,TRBV7-9,TRBJ1-2,.,TGTGCCAGCAGCTTACAGACGGACCTTAGGGGCTACACCTTC,CASSLQTDLRGYTF
TRBD1,TRBV20-1,TRBJ2-1,once,TGCAGTGCACGCACAGGGGTGGGAAATGAGCAGTTCTTC,CSARTGVGNEQFF
.,TRBV28,TRBJ2-7,.,TGTGCCAGCAGCCGGCAGGCAGGGCTGTCCTACGAGCAGTACTTC,CASSRQAGLSYEQYF
.,TRBV12-3/TRBV12-4,TRBJ1-2,many,TGTGCCAGCAGTTACCGGACGGGCTATGGCTACACCTTC,CASSYRTGYGYTF
TRBD1,TRBV28,TRBJ2-3,few,TGTGCCAGCAGTTCCAGACAGGGAAGGGATACGCAGTATTTT,CASSSRQGRDTQYF
.,TRBV20-1,TRBJ2-1,.,TGCAGTGCTAGCTTGCCGGCTCGCTCCTACAATGAGCAGTTCTTC,CSASLPARSYNEQFF
TRBD1,TRBV10-3,TRBJ2-1,.,TGTGCCATCACAGGGACAGGGGATGTAAATGAGCAGTTCTTC,CAITGTGDVNEQFF
TRBD2,TRBV3-1,TRBJ2-3,few,TGTGCCAGCAGCCGGGCGTCTAGCGGGAATTCAGATACGCAGTATTTT,CASSRASSGNSDTQYF
TRBD1,TRBV7-9,TRBJ2-2,few,TGTGCCAGCAGCTTATCTGGGACAGGGGTAAACACCGGGGAGCTGTTTTTT,CASSLSGTGVNTGELFF
.,TRBV27,TRBJ1-4,.,TGTGCCAGCGGAAGACAGCGAACTAATGAAAAACTGTTTTTT,CASGRQRTNEKLFF
TRBD2,TRBV7-9,TRBJ2-2,.,TGTGCCAGCAAACTAGCGGGAGTCGGCTCCGGGGAGCTGTTTTTT,CASKLAGVGSGELFF
TRBD2,TRBV4-3,TRBJ2-3,.,TGCGCCAGCAGCCAAGATTTGGCCCCTAGCGGGAGAACAGATACGCAGTATTTT,CASSQDLAPSGRTDTQYF
TRBD1,TRBV6-1,TRBJ1-5,many,TGTGCCAGCATGGGCAGGGGGCGGATTCAGCCCCAGCATTTT,CASMGRGRIQPQHF
.,TRBV10-3,TRBJ2-3,.,TGTGCCATCGGAGCTAGCACAGATACGCAGTATTTT,CAIGASTDTQYF
.,TRBV12-3/TRBV12-4,TRBJ2-3,.,TGTGCCAGCAGCCTCGTGGGAGTAGCGCAGTATTTT,CASSLVGVAQYF
TRBD2,TRBV7-2,TRBJ2-3,.,TGTGCCAGCAGCTTATTTGTGGGGGGGGACACAGATACGCAGTATTTT,CASSLFVGGDTDTQYF
TRBD2,TRBV7-9,TRBJ2-5,.,TGTGCCAGCAGCTTAGAGCGGGGGACCCAGTACTTC,CASSLERGTQYF
TRBD2,TRBV5-1,TRBJ2-1,few,TGCGCCAGCAGCTATGCGGGGGCCTACAATGAGCAGTTCTTC,CASSYAGAYNEQFF
.,TRBV10-3,TRBJ2-7,few,TGTGCCATCAGCCTGCGGACAACCGGCTACGAGCAGTACTTC,CAISLRTTGYEQYF
TRBD1,TRBV10-3,TRBJ1-4,few,TGTGCCATCGGCCCGCGACAGGGAGGTGAAAAACTGTTTTTT,CAIGPRQGGEKLFF
.,TRBV7-2,TRBJ1-2,many,TGTGCCAGCAGCCTAAGGTTGTATGGCTACACCTTC,CASSLRLYGYTF
.,TRBV5-5,TRBJ2-1,many,TGTGCCAGCAGCTTGAGCCTCTACCCCTCCTACAATGAGCAGTTCTTC,CASSLSLYPSYNEQFF
.,TRBV7-2,TRBJ2-4,.,TGTGCCAGCAGCCCGGACGGAAGAAACATTCAGTACTTC,CASSPDGRNIQYF